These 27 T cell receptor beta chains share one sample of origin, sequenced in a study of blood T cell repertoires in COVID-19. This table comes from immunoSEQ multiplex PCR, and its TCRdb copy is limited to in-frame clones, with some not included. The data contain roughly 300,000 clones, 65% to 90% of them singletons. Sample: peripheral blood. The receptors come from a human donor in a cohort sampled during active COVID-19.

The chain's CDR3 is CASSTPRQGARANYGYTF. In DNA, the CDR3 is TGTGCCAGCAGCACCCCACGACAGGGGGCTAGAGCTAACTATGGCTACACCTTC. This chain links TRBV11-2 with TRBJ1-2, with 10 positions matching TRBD1. Germline CDR1 is SGHAT and CDR2 is FQNNGV. V shed 5 bases, J shed 0 bases, and the junction held 12 bases outside the gene matches. The CDR3 is 18 residues long. The full variable domain, its missing parts supplied by reference TRBV11-2 and TRBJ1-2, is EAGVAQSPRYKIIEKRQSVAFWCNPISGHATLYWYQQILGQGPKLLIQFQNNGVVDDSQLPKDRFSAERLKGVDSTLKIQPAKLEDSAVYLCASSTPRQGARANYGYTFGSGTRLTVV.

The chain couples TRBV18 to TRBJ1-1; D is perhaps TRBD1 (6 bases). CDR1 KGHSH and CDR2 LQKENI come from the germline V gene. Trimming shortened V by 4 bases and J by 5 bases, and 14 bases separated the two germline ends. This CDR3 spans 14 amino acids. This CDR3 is CASSRDKGKTEAFF. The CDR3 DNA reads TGTGCCAGCTCACGGGACAAGGGTAAGACTGAAGCTTTCTTT. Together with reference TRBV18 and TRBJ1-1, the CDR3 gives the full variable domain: NAGVMQNPRHLVRRRGQEARLRCSPMKGHSHVYWYRQLPEEGLKFMVYLQKENIIDESGMPKERFSAEFPKEGPSILRIQQVVRGDSAAYFCASSRDKGKTEAFFGQGTRLTVV.

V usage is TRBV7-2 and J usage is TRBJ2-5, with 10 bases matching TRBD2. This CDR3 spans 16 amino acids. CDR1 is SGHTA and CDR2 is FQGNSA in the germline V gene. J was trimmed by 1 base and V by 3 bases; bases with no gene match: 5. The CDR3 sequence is CASSLSGGGIQETQYF. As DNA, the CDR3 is TGTGCCAGCAGCTTGAGCGGGGGGGGAATCCAAGAGACCCAGTACTTC. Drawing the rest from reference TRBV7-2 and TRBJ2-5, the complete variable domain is GAGVSQSPSNKVTEKGKDVELRCDPISGHTALYWYRQSLGQGLEFLIYFQGNSAPDKSGLPSDRFSAERTGGSVSTLTIQRTQQEDSAVYLCASSLSGGGIQETQYFGPGTRLLVL.

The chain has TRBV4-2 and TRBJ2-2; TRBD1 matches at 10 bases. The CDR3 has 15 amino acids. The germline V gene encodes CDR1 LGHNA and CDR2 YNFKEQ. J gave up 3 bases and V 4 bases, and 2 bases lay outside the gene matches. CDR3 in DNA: TGTGCCAGCAGCCTGGACAGGGGGTACACCGGGGAGCTGTTTTTT. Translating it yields CASSLDRGYTGELFF.

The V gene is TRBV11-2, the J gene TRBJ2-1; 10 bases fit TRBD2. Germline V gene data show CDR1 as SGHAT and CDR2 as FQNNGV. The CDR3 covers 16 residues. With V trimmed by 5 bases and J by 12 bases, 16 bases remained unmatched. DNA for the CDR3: TGTGCCAGCAGCCCAGGGAGGAGCGGGGGGGCTTCCGCGCAGTTCTTC. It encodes CASSPGRSGGASAQFF.

The chain's CDR3 is CASGFPPTGPFPYEQYF. The CDR3 DNA sequence: TGTGCTAGTGGTTTTCCCCCGACAGGGCCTTTTCCCTACGAGCAGTACTTC. V gene TRBV12-5 combines with J gene TRBJ2-7, with 7 bases matching TRBD1. Germline CDR1 LGHNT, CDR2 FRNRAP. V was pared by 3 bases and J by 2 bases, with 13 bases of the junction left unmatched. This CDR3 comprises 17 residues.

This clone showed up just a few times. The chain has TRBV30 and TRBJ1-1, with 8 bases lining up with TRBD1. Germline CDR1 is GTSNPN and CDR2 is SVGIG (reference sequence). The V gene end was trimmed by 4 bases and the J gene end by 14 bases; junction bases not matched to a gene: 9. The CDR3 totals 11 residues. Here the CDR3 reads CAWIGTGGTFF. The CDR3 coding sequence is TGTGCCTGGATTGGGACAGGAGGAACCTTCTTT. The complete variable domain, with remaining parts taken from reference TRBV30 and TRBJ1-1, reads SQTIHQWPATLVQPVGSPLSLECTVEGTSNPNLYWYRQAAGRGLQLLFYSVGIGQISSEVPQNLSASRPQDRQFILSSKKLLLSDSGFYLCAWIGTGGTFFGQGTRLTVV.

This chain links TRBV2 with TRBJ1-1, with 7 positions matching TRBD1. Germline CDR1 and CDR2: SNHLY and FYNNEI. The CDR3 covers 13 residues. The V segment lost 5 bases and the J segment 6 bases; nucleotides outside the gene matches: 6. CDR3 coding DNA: TGTGCCAGCAGTCAGACAGGGATGGCTGAAGCTTTCTTT. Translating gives CASSQTGMAEAFF. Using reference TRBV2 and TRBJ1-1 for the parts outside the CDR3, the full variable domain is EPEVTQTPSHQVTQMGQEVILRCVPISNHLYFYWYRQILGQKVEFLVSFYNNEISEKSEIFDDQFSVERPDGSNFTLKIRSTKLEDSAMYFCASSQTGMAEAFFGQGTRLTVV.

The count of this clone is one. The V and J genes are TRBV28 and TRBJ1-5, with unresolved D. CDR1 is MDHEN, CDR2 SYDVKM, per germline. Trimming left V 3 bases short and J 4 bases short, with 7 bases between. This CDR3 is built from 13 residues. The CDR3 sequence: CASSFRKNQPQHF. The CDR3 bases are TGTGCCAGCAGTTTCAGAAAAAATCAGCCCCAGCATTTT.

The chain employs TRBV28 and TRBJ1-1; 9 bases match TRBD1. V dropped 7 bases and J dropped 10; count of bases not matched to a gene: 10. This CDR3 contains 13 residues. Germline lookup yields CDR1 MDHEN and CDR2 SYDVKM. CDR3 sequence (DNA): TGTGCCAGCATAGCGACAGGGGGTGGGGGAGCTTTCTTT. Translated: CASIATGGGGAFF.

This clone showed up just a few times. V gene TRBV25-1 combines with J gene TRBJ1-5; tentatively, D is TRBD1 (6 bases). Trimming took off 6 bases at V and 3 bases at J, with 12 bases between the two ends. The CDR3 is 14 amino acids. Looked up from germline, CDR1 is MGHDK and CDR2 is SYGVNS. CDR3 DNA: TGTGCCAGCAGAATAAGACAGGCCAATCAGCCCCAGCATTTT. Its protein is CASRIRQANQPQHF.

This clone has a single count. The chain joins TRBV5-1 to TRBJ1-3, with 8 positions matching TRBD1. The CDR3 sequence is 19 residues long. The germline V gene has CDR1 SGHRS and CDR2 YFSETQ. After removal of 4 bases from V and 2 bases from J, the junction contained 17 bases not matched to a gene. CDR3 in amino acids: CASSLDRRQGTPPGNTIYF. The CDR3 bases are TGCGCCAGCAGCCTCGACCGACGACAGGGGACCCCTCCTGGAAACACCATATATTTT.

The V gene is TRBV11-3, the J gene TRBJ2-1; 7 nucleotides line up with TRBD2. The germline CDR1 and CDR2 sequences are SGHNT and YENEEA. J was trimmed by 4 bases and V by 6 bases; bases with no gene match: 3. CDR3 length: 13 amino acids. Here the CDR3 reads CASSLAEYNEQFF. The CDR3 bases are TGTGCCAGCAGTCTAGCGGAGTACAATGAGCAGTTCTTC.

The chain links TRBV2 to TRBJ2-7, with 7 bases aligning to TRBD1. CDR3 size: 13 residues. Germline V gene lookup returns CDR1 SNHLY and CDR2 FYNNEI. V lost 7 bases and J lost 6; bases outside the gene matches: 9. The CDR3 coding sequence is TGTGCCAGCAAGGAGACAGGGATTAGCGAGCAGTACTTC. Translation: CASKETGISEQYF.

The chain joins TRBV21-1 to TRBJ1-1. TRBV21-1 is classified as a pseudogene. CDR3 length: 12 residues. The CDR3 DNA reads TGTGCCAGCAGCGGGGTGAGGGTTGGGGCTTTCTTT. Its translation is CASSGVRVGAFF.

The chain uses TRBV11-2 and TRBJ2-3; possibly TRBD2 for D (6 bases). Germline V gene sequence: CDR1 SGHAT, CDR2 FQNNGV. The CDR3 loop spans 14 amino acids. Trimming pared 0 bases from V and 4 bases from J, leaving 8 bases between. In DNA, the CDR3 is TGTGCCAGCAGCTTAGATGGAGGGCCAGATACGCAGTATTTT. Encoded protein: CASSLDGGPDTQYF. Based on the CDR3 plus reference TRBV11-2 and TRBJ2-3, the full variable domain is EAGVAQSPRYKIIEKRQSVAFWCNPISGHATLYWYQQILGQGPKLLIQFQNNGVVDDSQLPKDRFSAERLKGVDSTLKIQPAKLEDSAVYLCASSLDGGPDTQYFGPGTRLTVL.

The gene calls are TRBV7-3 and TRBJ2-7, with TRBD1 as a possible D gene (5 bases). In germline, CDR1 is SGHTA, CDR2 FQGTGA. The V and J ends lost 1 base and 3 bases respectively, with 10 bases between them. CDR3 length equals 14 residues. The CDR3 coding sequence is TGTGCCAGCAGCTTAAACGTAGGGGTCTACGAGCAGTACTTC. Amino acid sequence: CASSLNVGVYEQYF. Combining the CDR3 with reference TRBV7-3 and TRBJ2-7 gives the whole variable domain GAGVSQTPSNKVTEKGKYVELRCDPISGHTALYWYRQSLGQGPEFLIYFQGTGAADDSGLPNDRFFAVRPEGSVSTLKIQRTERGDSAVYLCASSLNVGVYEQYFGPGTRLTVT.

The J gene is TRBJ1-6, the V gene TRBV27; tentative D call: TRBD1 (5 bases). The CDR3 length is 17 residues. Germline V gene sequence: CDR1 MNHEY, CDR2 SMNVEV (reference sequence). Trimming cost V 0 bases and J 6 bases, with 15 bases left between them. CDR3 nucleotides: TGTGCCAGCAGTTTATCGTTCAGGGCGTTCGCTAATTCACCCCTCCACTTT. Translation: CASSLSFRAFANSPLHF.

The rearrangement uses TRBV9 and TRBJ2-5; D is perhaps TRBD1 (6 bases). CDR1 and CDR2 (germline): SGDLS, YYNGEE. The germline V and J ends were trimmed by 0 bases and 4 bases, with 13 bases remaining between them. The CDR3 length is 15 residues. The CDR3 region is CASSVEGGRLETQYF. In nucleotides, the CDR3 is TGTGCCAGCAGCGTAGAAGGGGGTCGGCTAGAGACCCAGTACTTC. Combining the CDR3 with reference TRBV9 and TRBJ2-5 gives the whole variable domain DSGVTQTPKHLITATGQRVTLRCSPRSGDLSVYWYQQSLDQGLQFLIQYYNGEERAKGNILERFSAQQFPDLHSELNLSSLELGDSALYFCASSVEGGRLETQYFGPGTRLLVL.

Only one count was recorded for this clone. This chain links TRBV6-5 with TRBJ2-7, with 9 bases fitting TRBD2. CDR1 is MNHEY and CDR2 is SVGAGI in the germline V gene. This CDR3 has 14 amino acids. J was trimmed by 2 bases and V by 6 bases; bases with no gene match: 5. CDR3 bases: TGTGCCAGCAGAGAGCGGGGGGCACCCTACGAGCAGTACTTC. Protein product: CASRERGAPYEQYF.

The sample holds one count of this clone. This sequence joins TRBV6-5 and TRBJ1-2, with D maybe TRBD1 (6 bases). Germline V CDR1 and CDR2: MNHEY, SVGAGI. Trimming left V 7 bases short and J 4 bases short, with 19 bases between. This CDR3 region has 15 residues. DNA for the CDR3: TGTGCCAGCACTCCCCCCCCCGACAGGAGCTATGGCTACACCTTC. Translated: CASTPPPDRSYGYTF.

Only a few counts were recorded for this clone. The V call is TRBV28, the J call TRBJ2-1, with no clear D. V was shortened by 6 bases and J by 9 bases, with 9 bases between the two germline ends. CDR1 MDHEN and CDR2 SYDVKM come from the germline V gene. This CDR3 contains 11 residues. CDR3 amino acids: CASSPGIEQFF. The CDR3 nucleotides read TGTGCCAGCAGCCCGGGTATTGAGCAGTTCTTC.

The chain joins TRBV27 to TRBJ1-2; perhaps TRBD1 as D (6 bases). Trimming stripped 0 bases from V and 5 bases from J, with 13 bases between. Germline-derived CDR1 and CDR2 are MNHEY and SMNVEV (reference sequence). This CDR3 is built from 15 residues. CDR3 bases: TGTGCCAGCAGTTTATCTTTAGGGGGAGGGTATGGCTACACCTTC. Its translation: CASSLSLGGGYGYTF.

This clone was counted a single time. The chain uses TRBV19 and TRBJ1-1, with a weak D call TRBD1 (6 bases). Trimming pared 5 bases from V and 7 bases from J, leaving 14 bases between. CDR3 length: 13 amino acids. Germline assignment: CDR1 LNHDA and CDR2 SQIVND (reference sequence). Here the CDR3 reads CASSAQGGSEAFF. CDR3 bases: TGTGCCAGTAGTGCACAAGGGGGTAGTGAAGCTTTCTTT.

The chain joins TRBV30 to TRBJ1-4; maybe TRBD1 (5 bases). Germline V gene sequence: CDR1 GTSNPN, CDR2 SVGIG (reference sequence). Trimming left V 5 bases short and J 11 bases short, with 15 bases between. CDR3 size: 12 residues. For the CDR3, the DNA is TGTGCCTGGGCAGGGCAGGGTCCCAAACTGTTTTTT. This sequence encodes CAWAGQGPKLFF.

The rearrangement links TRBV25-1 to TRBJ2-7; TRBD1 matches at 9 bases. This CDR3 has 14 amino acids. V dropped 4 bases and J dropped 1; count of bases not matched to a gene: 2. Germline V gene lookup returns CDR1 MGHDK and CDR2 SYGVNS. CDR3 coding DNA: TGTGCCAGCAGTGCCGGGACAGGGTCCTACGAGCAGTACTTC. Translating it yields CASSAGTGSYEQYF.

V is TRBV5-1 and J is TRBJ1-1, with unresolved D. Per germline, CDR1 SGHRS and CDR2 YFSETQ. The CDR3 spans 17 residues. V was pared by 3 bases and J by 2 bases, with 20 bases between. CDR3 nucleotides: TGCGCCAGCAGCTCAATCGAGCGGAGGGCTTTTAACACTGAAGCTTTCTTT. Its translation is CASSSIERRAFNTEAFF.